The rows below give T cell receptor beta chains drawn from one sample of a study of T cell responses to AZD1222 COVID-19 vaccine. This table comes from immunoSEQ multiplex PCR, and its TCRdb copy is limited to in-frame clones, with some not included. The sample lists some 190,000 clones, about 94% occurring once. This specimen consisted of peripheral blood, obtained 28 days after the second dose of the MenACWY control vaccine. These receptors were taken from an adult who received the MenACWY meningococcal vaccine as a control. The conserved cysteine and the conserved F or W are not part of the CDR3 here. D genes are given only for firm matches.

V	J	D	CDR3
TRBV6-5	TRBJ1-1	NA	ASSPQQANF
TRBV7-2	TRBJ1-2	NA	ASSLVEGREGYT
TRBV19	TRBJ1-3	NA	ASSNPDPGNTIY
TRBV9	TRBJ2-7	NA	ASSVSGGEQY
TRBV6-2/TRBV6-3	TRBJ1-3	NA	ASSFGQGNTIY
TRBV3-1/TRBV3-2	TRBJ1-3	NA	ASSLPEGNTIY
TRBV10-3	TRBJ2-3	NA	AINSVETDTQY
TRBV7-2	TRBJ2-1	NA	ASSPRQQSGSYNEQF
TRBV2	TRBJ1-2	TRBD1	ASSERQGVNYGYT
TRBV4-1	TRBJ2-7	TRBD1	ASSKPGQGYEQY
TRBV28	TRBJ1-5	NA	ASSLGGQRNQPQH
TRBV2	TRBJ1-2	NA	ASDELTGLNYGYT
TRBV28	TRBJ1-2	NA	ASSLTGGPAGGYGYT
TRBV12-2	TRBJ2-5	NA	ASRSLRDCSQGGQETQY
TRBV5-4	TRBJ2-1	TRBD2	ASSLGGTNGYNEQF
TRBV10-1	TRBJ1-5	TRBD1	ASGKGNRQGRRQPQH
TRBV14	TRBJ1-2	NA	ASSQVPGAYGYT
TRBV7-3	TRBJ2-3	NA	ASSLTAASTDTQY
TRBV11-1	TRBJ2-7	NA	ASSLARGLGYEQY
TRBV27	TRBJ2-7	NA	ASSYRVGYEQY
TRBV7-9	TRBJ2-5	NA	ASSLGRGRLQETQY
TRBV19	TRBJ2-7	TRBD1	ASSRDSTYEQY
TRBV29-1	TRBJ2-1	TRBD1	SVETGQNNEQF
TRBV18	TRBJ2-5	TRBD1	ASSPPVGTGQETQY
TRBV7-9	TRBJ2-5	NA	ASSLASGAETQY
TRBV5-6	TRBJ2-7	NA	ASSLGYEQY
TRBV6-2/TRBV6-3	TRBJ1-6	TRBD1	ASSYSDRGLSPLH
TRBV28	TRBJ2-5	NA	ASSFVGRQETQY
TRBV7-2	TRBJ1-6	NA	ASSRDNSPLH
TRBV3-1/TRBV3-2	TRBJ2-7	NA	ASSVHYEQY
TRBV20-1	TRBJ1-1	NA	SASAVDSFRVGEAF
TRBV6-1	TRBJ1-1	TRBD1	ASSEQQGGLTEAF
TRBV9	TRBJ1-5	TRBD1	ASSVGDRGNQPQH
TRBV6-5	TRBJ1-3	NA	ASSYSTNGNTIY
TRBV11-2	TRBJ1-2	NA	ASSLVGPWNGYT
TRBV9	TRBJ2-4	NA	ASSAGGAENIQY
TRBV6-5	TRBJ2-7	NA	ASSYAPGTTYEQY
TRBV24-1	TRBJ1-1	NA	ATSDKRNTEAF
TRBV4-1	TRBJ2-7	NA	ASSQDLSYEQY
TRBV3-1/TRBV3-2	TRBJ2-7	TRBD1	ASSQIAIGDRVTYEQY
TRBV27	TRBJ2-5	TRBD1	ASCFLRTGSSPIEETQY
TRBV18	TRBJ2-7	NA	ASSPRRSEGLLEQY
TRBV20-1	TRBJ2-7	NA	SASTTAPGGPYEQY